The source of this T cell receptor (beta chain) is a study of T-cell reconstitution after alpha-beta-depleted transplantation in children. Germline assignment: CDR1 DFQATT and CDR2 SNEGSKA (reference sequence). V lost 0 bases to trimming and J lost 1 base, with 13 bases between them. This CDR3 has 16 residues. TCRbeta library construction was performed incorporating unique molecular identifiers. TCRdb used MiXCR to reprocess the PCR reads, holding one entry per CDR3 protein. The sample has hundreds of thousands of distinct CDR3 sequences, approximately 32% seen once. The clonotype comes from a human donor who donated a stem cell graft to a child with aplastic anemia. The rearrangement joins TRBV20-1 to TRBJ1-5, with D perhaps matching TRBD1 (5 bases). This specimen was PBMCs from the stem cell graft donor, taken from the stem cell graft. The CDR3 DNA is TGCAGTGCTAGAGAGGGGGGACGGTCCAGCAATCAGCCCCAGCATTTT. This gives the protein CSAREGGRSSNQPQHF.